The clone carrying this T cell receptor (beta chain) was counted only a few times. What it binds is not known. The data were obtained in a study of T-cell memory formation after mild COVID-19. Amplification by 5'RACE using constant-segment primers produced TCR alpha and TCR beta cDNA libraries that carried sample barcodes and UMIs. TCRdb recomputed calls from the 5' RACE reads with MiXCR, one row per CDR3 protein. The sample lists about 140,000 distinct CDR3 sequences, 13% to 15% seen once, with around 30% in the top ten. The CDR3 is 14 amino acids. Germline lookup yields CDR1 SGHVS and CDR2 FQNEAQ. With 1 base removed from V and 3 bases from J, the gap between germline ends came to 10 bases. Notes on the study in general: CD4/CD8 balance held among clones contracting day 15 to 85, and later expanders leaned CD4+. Contracting CD8+ clones were enriched in EMRA, CD4+ mainly in CM and EM.

The sample consisted of PBMCs or a T cell subset sorted from them (not recorded which). The genes are TRBV7-8 and TRBJ2-7; D remains ambiguous. This TCR was sampled from an adult woman who had mild COVID-19 (a few samples of this study predate the infection). Cell type and time point are not known. In nucleotides, the CDR3 is TGTGCCAGCAGCTTAGGATCTGGGCACTACGAGCAGTACTTC. The encoded protein is CASSLGSGHYEQYF.